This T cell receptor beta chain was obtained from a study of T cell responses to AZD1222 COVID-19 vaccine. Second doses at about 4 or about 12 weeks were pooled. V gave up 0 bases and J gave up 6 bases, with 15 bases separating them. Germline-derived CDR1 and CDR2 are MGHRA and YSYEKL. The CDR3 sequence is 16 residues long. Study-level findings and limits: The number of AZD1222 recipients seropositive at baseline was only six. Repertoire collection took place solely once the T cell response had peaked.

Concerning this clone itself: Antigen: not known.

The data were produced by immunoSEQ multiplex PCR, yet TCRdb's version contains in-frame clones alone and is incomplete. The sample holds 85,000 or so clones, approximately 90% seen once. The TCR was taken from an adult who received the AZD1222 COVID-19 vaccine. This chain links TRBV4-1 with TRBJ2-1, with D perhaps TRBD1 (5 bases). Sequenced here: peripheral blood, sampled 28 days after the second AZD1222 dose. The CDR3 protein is CASSQEGDRGRNEQFF. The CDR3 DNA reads TGCGCCAGCAGCCAAGAAGGGGATAGGGGCCGCAATGAGCAGTTCTTC.